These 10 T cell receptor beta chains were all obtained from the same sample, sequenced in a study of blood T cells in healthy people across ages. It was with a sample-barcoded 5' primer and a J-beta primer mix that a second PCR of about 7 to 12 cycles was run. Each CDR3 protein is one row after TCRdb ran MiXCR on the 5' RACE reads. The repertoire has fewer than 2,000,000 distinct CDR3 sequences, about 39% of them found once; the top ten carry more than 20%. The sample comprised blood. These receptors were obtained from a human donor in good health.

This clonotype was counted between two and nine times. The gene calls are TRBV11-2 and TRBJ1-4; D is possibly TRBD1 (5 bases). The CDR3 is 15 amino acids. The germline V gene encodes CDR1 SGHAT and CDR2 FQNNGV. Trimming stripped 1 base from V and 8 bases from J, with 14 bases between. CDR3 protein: CASSLGPGRGEKLFF. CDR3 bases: TGTGCCAGCAGCTTAGGCCCAGGGCGAGGCGAAAAACTGTTTTTT.

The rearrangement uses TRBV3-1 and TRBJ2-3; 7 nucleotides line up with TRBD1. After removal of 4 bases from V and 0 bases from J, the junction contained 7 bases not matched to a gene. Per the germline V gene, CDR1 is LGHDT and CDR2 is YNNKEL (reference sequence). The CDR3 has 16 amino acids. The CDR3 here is CASSPLQGSSTDTQYF. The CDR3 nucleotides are TGTGCCAGCAGCCCCTTACAGGGGTCTAGCACAGATACGCAGTATTTT.

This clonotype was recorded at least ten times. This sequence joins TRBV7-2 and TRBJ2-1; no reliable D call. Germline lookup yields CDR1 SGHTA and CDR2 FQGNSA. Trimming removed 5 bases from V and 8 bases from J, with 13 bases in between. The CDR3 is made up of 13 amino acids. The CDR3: CASSLVRTDEQFF. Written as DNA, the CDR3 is TGTGCCAGCAGCCTGGTTCGAACCGATGAGCAGTTCTTC.

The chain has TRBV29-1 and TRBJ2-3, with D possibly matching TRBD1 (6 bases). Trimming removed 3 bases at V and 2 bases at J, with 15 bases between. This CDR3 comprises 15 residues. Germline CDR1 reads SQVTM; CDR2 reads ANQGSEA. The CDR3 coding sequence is TGCAGCGTTGAGGGCGTCGGACAGAACACAGATACGCAGTATTTT. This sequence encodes CSVEGVGQNTDTQYF.

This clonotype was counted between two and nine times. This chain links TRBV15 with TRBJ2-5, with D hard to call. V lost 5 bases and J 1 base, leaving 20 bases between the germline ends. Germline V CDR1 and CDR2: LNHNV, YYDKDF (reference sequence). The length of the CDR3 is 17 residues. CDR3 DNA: TGTGCCACCAGCCCTAATAACCATCGAACGACCCAAGAGACCCAGTACTTC. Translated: CATSPNNHRTTQETQYF.

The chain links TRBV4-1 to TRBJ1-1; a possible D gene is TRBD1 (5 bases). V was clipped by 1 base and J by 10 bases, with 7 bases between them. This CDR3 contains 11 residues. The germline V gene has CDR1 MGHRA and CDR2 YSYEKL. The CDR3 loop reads CASSQVGVAFF. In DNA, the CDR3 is TGCGCCAGCAGCCAAGTGGGGGTAGCTTTCTTT.

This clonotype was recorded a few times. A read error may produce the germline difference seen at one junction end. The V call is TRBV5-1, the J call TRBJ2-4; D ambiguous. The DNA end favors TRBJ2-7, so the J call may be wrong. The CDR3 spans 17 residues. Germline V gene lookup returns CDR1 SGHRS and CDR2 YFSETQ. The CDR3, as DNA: TGCGCCGGCAGCTTGAATAGAGACTCCTTTCTTGGCTACGAGCAGTACTTC. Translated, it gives CAGSLNRDSFLGYEQYF.

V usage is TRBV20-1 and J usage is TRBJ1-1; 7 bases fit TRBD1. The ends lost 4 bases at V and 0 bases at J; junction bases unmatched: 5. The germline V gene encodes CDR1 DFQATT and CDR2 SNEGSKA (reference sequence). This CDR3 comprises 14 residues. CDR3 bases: TGCAGTGCTACTAAGGGGGCCCTGAACACTGAAGCTTTCTTT. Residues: CSATKGALNTEAFF.

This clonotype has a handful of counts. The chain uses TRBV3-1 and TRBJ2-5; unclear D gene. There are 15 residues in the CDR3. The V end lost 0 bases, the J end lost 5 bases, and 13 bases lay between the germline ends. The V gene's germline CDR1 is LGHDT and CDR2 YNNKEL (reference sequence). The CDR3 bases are TGTGCCAGCAGCCAAGATTTAGTACCCGTGGAGACCCAGTACTTC. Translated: CASSQDLVPVETQYF.

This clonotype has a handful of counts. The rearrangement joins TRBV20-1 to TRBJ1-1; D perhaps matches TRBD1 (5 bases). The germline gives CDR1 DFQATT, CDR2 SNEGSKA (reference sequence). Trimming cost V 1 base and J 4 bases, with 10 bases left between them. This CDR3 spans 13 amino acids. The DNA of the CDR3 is TGCAGTGCTAGAGTATCAGGGCTCACTGAAGCTTTCTTT. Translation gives CSARVSGLTEAFF.